The entry that follows covers one T cell receptor beta chain sequence. The antigen remains undetermined. The CDR3 is made up of 14 amino acids. CDR1 is LNHDA and CDR2 is SQIVND in the germline V gene (reference sequence). The ends were cut back, 3 bases at V and 4 bases at J, with 12 bases in the middle. Assay: immunoSEQ multiplex PCR; the TCRdb copy retains only in-frame clones and omits some. The sample shows approximately 100,000 clones, over 75% of them seen only once. These data originate in a study of T cell responses to AZD1222 COVID-19 vaccine. General study findings and limits: An increase in Spike-specific TCR breadth and depth was observed after two AZD1222 doses. It was only 6 or 7 AZD1222 recipients who were seropositive at baseline. Clonal diversity may have been underestimated in mostly white British donors. Targeting of unmutated variant regions was reportedly seen in nearly half of spike-specific TCRs.

V usage is TRBV19 and J usage is TRBJ1-2; maybe TRBD1 (5 bases). The receptor was derived from an adult who received the AZD1222 COVID-19 vaccine. Sequences were derived from peripheral blood, sampled 28 days after the second AZD1222 dose. DNA of the CDR3: TGTGCCAGTAGTATTCGGGGGAACCTCTATGGCTACACCTTC. This encodes CASSIRGNLYGYTF. Supplemented by reference TRBV19 and TRBJ1-2, the full variable domain reads DGGITQSPKYLFRKEGQNVTLSCEQNLNHDAMYWYRQDPGQGLRLIYYSQIVNDFQKGDIAEGYSVSREKKESFPLTVTSAQKNPTAFYLCASSIRGNLYGYTFGSGTRLTVV.